The TCR beta chain described here comes from a study of immune characterization of retroperitoneal liposarcoma. TCRdb reprocessed the PCR reads with MiXCR, giving one entry per CDR3 protein. In the table there are almost 8,500 distinct CDR3 sequences, approximately 39% of which are singletons. V gave up 5 bases and J gave up 13 bases; unmatched junction bases: 14. This CDR3 comprises 14 residues. This receptor was taken from a male donor with retroperitoneal liposarcoma. The source material was tumor tissue. The chain links TRBV12-3 or TRBV12-4 to TRBJ2-1, with TRBD1 matching 7 bases. The CDR3 spells CASSLPDRLETQFF. For the CDR3, the DNA is TGTGCCAGCAGTCTCCCGGACAGGCTAGAGACCCAGTTCTTC.